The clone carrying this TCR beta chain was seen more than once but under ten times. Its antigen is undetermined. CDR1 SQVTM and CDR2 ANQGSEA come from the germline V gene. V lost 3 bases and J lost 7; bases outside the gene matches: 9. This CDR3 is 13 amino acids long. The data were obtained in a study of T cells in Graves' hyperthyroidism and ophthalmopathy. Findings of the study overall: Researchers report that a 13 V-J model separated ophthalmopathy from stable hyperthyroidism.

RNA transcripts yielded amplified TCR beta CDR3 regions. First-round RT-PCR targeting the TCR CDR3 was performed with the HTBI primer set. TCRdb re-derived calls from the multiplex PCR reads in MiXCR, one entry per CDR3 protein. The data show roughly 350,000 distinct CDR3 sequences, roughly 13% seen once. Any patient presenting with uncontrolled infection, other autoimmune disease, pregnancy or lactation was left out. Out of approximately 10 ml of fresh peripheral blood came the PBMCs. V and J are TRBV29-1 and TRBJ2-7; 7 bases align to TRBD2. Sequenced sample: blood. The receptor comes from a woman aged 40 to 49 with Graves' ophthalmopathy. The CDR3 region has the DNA TGCAGCGTTGATCGGGCCGCCGGGGGGGAGCAGTACTTC. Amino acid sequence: CSVDRAAGGEQYF.